This T cell receptor beta chain was observed in a study of vaccination and CD4 T cells after COVID-19. General study results and limits: In median terms, SARS-CoV-2-reactive clonotypes went from approximately 23 to 38, a nonsignificant rise. In convalescent patients, 304 of 307 vaccine-specific clones were mono-reactive for SARS-CoV-2 spike.

The sample holds one count of this clonotype. What it binds is not known. As for treatment: roughly 10-day PBMC culture with coronavirus spike peptide pools or control peptides (ViraFEST assay). PBMCs, plated at two million per well, were grown in the presence of roughly 9.5 IU/ml IL-2 and around 10 ug/ml peptide pools. At the Johns Hopkins FTIC core, DNA taken from cultured CD4+ T cells was sequenced by way of the Oncomine TCR Beta short-read assay. Investigators obtained genomic DNA by extraction from cultured CD4+ T cells. MiXCR, applied by TCRdb to the PCR reads, yields one record per CDR3 protein. Of a few thousand distinct CDR3 sequences listed, around 73% were seen once; the top ten hold approximately 17%. The ends were cut back, 0 bases at V and 1 base at J, with 10 bases in the middle. CDR1 MNHEY and CDR2 SMNVEV come from the germline V gene (reference sequence). The CDR3 is 17 amino acids.

The clonotype comes from a human donor who had recovered from COVID-19. The V and J genes are TRBV27 and TRBJ1-6; D unresolved. Material for sequencing was CD4+ T cells from blood, cultured in vitro. CDR3 protein: CASSLSRQASYNSPLHF. The CDR3 DNA is TGTGCCAGCAGTTTATCAAGGCAGGCATCCTATAATTCACCCCTCCACTTT.